These 11 T cell receptor beta chains came from one sample sequenced in a study of response to subunit inactivated influenza vaccine. In TCRdb, the RT-PCR reads were re-called with MiXCR into one record per CDR3 protein. The sample consists of some 800,000 distinct CDR3 sequences, 21% of them appearing once. This specimen was PBMCs from blood, taken 4 to 6 days after vaccination. The receptor set was obtained from a man aged 50 or older who received an inactivated influenza vaccine.

J is TRBJ1-4 and V is TRBV19; 9 positions match TRBD1. V shed 3 bases, J shed 0 bases, and the junction held 2 bases outside the gene matches. Germline values: CDR1 LNHDA, CDR2 SQIVND (reference sequence). This CDR3 is 16 amino acids long. The CDR3 nucleotides are TGTGCCAGTAGTATGGGACAGGGTGCAACTAATGAAAAACTGTTTTTT. Its protein is CASSMGQGATNEKLFF.

V and J are TRBV11-2 and TRBJ2-5; no reliable D call. V lost 3 bases, J lost 4 bases, and 12 bases lay in between. The CDR3 sequence is 14 residues long. Per germline, CDR1 SGHAT and CDR2 FQNNGV. CDR3 DNA sequence: TGTGCCAGCAGCTTGGCGTGGAGTAGAGAGACCCAGTACTTC. Protein: CASSLAWSRETQYF.

This clonotype was seen more than once but under ten times. The chain is built from TRBV6-1 and TRBJ2-4, with no clear D. Germline loops: CDR1 MNHNS, CDR2 SASEGT. The V gene lost 6 bases and the J gene lost 0 bases, with 9 bases spanning the gap. This CDR3 comprises 14 residues. The CDR3 sequence: CASRTGSAKNIQYF. The CDR3 DNA reads TGTGCCAGCAGAACTGGTTCAGCCAAAAACATTCAGTACTTC.

This clonotype was picked up a small number of times. The chain has TRBV6-2 or TRBV6-3 and TRBJ1-3, with D tentatively TRBD1 (5 bases). This CDR3 comprises 21 residues. Per germline, CDR1 MNHEY and CDR2 SVGEGT. Trimming pared 5 bases from V and 0 bases from J, leaving 29 bases between. CDR3 sequence: CASSLDPRDGIRGVSGNTIYF. In DNA, the CDR3 is TGTGCCAGCAGTCTGGACCCCCGGGACGGCATTCGAGGGGTCTCTGGAAACACCATATATTTT.

Only a few counts were recorded for this clonotype. The chain uses TRBV12-3 or TRBV12-4 and TRBJ1-2; D unclear. CDR3 length: 15 amino acids. Trimming cost V 3 bases and J 2 bases, with 13 bases left between them. The CDR3 DNA sequence: TGTGCCAGCAGTTTCCTCGGGAATAGAAACTATGGCTACACCTTC. As protein: CASSFLGNRNYGYTF.

The chain has TRBV7-3 and TRBJ2-3, with TRBD2 as a possible D gene (6 bases). Per the germline V gene, CDR1 is SGHTA and CDR2 is FQGTGA. This CDR3 is built from 15 residues. V was trimmed by 2 bases and J by 2 bases, leaving 11 bases between them. In DNA, the CDR3 is TGTGCCAGCAGCTTATCGGGGACTCCCACAGATACGCAGTATTTT. It specifies CASSLSGTPTDTQYF.

This clonotype was recorded a few times. This sequence joins TRBV12-3 or TRBV12-4 and TRBJ1-4; D is unclear. Trimming took off 2 bases at V and 4 bases at J, with 8 bases between the two ends. The CDR3 sequence is 14 residues long. The CDR3 DNA reads TGTGCCAGCAGTTTATCGGAGATTAATGAAAAACTGTTTTTT. Protein: CASSLSEINEKLFF.

This clonotype was seen repeatedly, ten times or more. The chain recombines TRBV6-2 or TRBV6-3 with TRBJ2-5; D is perhaps TRBD2 (6 bases). The V gene's germline CDR1 is MNHEY and CDR2 SVGEGT. V was pared by 0 bases and J by 7 bases, with 18 bases between. The CDR3 is 16 amino acids. CDR3 loop: CASSYSIISGEATQYF. The DNA for the CDR3 is TGTGCCAGCAGTTACTCGATTATCTCTGGGGAGGCGACCCAGTACTTC.

In its sample, this clonotype was seen many times. The chain uses TRBV29-1 and TRBJ2-1; TRBD2 matches 10 bases. Germline CDR1 SQVTM, CDR2 ANQGSEA. Trimming at V came to 5 bases and at J to 11 bases, leaving 9 bases not matched to a gene. CDR3 length: 13 amino acids. This chain's CDR3 is CSVRQISGGQQFF. CDR3 bases: TGCAGCGTTCGACAAATTAGCGGGGGGCAGCAGTTCTTC.

This clonotype was picked up a small number of times. V and J are TRBV7-3 and TRBJ1-2; D call uncertain. CDR1 is SGHTA and CDR2 is FQGTGA in the germline V gene. The CDR3 has 14 residues. Deletions cut 5 bases from V and 0 bases from J, with 10 bases between. The CDR3 region has the DNA TGTGCCAGCAGCCCAGGACCTCCTAACTATGGCTACACCTTC. Its protein is CASSPGPPNYGYTF.

The rearrangement uses TRBV20-1 and TRBJ1-2, with D maybe TRBD1 (5 bases). CDR3 length: 13 amino acids. Germline CDR1 and CDR2: DFQATT and SNEGSKA (reference sequence). V was clipped by 3 bases and J by 4 bases, with 12 bases between them. The CDR3 DNA reads TGCAGTGCTAGCCAGGGACGGACCTATGGCTACACCTTC. It encodes CSASQGRTYGYTF.